This entry lists 14 T cell receptor beta chains sequenced from one sample in a study of OX40 agonist ivuxolimab in advanced cancers. Data came from immunoSEQ multiplex PCR; TCRdb stores just in-frame clones and leaves some out. The sample includes about 51,000 clones, around 77% of them seen just once. The input for sequencing was CD4+ or CD8+ T cells sorted from blood, taken in a trial of the OX40 agonist ivuxolimab. The receptors derive from an adult with an advanced solid tumor such as melanoma, head and neck, liver or kidney cancer.

This rearrangement joins TRBV19 to TRBJ2-1; D is possibly TRBD1 (6 bases). Trimming removed 4 bases at V and 4 bases at J, with 8 bases between. Germline V gene data show CDR1 as LNHDA and CDR2 as SQIVND (reference sequence). The CDR3 loop spans 13 amino acids. CDR3 in amino acids: CASSKQGYNEQFF. CDR3 nucleotides: TGTGCCAGTAGTAAACAGGGTTACAATGAGCAGTTCTTC.

The chain uses TRBV5-4 and TRBJ2-3, with TRBD2 matching 14 bases. V lost 3 bases and J lost 5; bases outside the gene matches: 5. This CDR3 comprises 16 residues. Germline CDR1 is SGHNT and CDR2 is YYREEE (reference sequence). CDR3 protein: CASSYGTSGRQDTQYF. The DNA for the CDR3 is TGTGCCAGCAGCTACGGGACTAGCGGGAGACAAGATACGCAGTATTTT.

The chain carries TRBV7-9 and TRBJ1-1, with TRBD1 identical over 7 bases. CDR3 length: 13 residues. Germline CDR1 reads SEHNR; CDR2 reads FQNEAQ (reference sequence). Trimming at V came to 3 bases and at J to 5 bases, leaving 3 bases not matched to a gene. In DNA form, the CDR3 reads TGTGCCAGCAGCTTCAGGGGGGGGACTGAAGCTTTCTTT. The encoded protein is CASSFRGGTEAFF.

The CDR3 protein is CASRGIWTPGNTIYF. CDR3 in DNA: TGTGCCAGCAGGGGGATTTGGACACCTGGAAACACCATATATTTT. The chain employs TRBV2 and TRBJ1-3, with D perhaps matching TRBD1 (5 bases). From germline, CDR1 is SNHLY and CDR2 FYNNEI. V lost 6 bases and J lost 2, with 14 bases in between. This CDR3 contains 15 residues.

This sequence joins TRBV5-1 and TRBJ2-3, with 7 positions matching TRBD2. Germline V gene lookup returns CDR1 SGHRS and CDR2 YFSETQ. V shed 3 bases and J 0 bases; nucleotides not matched to a gene: 7. This CDR3 comprises 16 residues. The CDR3 DNA reads TGCGCCAGCAGCTCCACTAGCGTTACTAGCACAGATACGCAGTATTTT. Its translation is CASSSTSVTSTDTQYF.

This clone has just a few counts. The chain links TRBV6-6 to TRBJ1-1, with a possible D match to TRBD1 (5 bases). This CDR3 has 14 amino acids. The germline CDR1 and CDR2 sequences are MNHNY and SVGAGI (reference sequence). Deletions cut 7 bases from V and 0 bases from J, with 12 bases between. CDR3 DNA: TGTGCCAGCAAACAGACAGCCTTGAACACTGAAGCTTTCTTT. Translated, it gives CASKQTALNTEAFF.

The chain employs TRBV5-1 and TRBJ2-1; 11 bases line up with TRBD2. The V segment lost 0 bases and the J segment 10 bases; nucleotides outside the gene matches: 9. The germline CDR1 and CDR2 sequences are SGHRS and YFSETQ. The CDR3 is made up of 16 amino acids. Here the CDR3 DNA reads TGCGCCAGCAGCTTGGTAATAGCGGGAGGGCCGGGGGAGCAGTTCTTC. Translating it yields CASSLVIAGGPGEQFF.

This chain uses TRBV6-1 with TRBJ1-3; D remains unclear. The CDR3 runs to 13 residues. V was shortened by 6 bases and J by 7 bases, with 13 bases between the two germline ends. Germline loops: CDR1 MNHNS, CDR2 SASEGT. CDR3 sequence reads: CASSLIRGNTIYF. The CDR3 DNA reads TGTGCCAGCAGCCTCATTCGAGGGAACACCATATATTTT.

V gene TRBV5-1 combines with J gene TRBJ2-1; the match to TRBD2 covers 14 bases. The trim removed 4 bases at V and 5 bases at J, leaving 5 bases unmatched. The CDR3 contains 16 residues. Germline assignment: CDR1 SGHRS and CDR2 YFSETQ. CDR3 protein: CASSHRLAGGHNEQFF. The CDR3 DNA reads as TGCGCCAGCAGCCACCGACTAGCGGGAGGGCACAATGAGCAGTTCTTC.

Only a few counts were recorded for this clone. The chain has TRBV6-1 and TRBJ1-5; D is perhaps TRBD1 (5 bases). Trimming left V 2 bases short and J 5 bases short, with 10 bases between. This CDR3 is 14 amino acids long. Germline assignment: CDR1 MNHNS and CDR2 SASEGT. The chain's CDR3 is CASSELGLYQPQHF. DNA for the CDR3: TGTGCCAGCAGTGAACTGGGACTTTATCAGCCCCAGCATTTT.

The V and J genes are TRBV7-3 and TRBJ1-2, with 7 bases matching TRBD1. J lost 4 bases, V lost 1 base, and 9 bases had no gene match. From germline, CDR1 is SGHTA and CDR2 FQGTGA. This CDR3 is built from 16 residues. The DNA of the CDR3 is TGTGCCAGCAGCTTAATGGGCAGGGGGTCTTTCTATGGCTACACCTTC. Residues: CASSLMGRGSFYGYTF.

The chain uses TRBV29-1 and TRBJ1-6, with 9 bases lining up with TRBD1. This CDR3 contains 13 residues. In germline, CDR1 is SQVTM, CDR2 ANQGSEA. V dropped 6 bases and J dropped 6; count of bases not matched to a gene: 3. This CDR3 is CSVRTGVNSPLHF. DNA for the CDR3: TGCAGCGTCCGGACAGGGGTTAATTCACCCCTCCACTTT.

The count of this clone is one. The chain uses TRBV2 and TRBJ1-2, with D unresolved. The CDR3 spans 16 residues. Trimming shortened V by 4 bases and J by 2 bases, and 17 bases separated the two germline ends. CDR1 and CDR2 (germline): SNHLY, FYNNEI. CDR3 in DNA: TGTGCCAGCAGTGCCTACGGCCTTACTGGGAACTATGGCTACACCTTC. Its protein product is CASSAYGLTGNYGYTF. Supplemented by reference TRBV2 and TRBJ1-2, the full variable domain reads EPEVTQTPSHQVTQMGQEVILRCVPISNHLYFYWYRQILGQKVEFLVSFYNNEISEKSEIFDDQFSVERPDGSNFTLKIRSTKLEDSAMYFCASSAYGLTGNYGYTFGSGTRLTVV.

The CDR3 sequence: CASTPGIGGTDTQYF. CDR3 coding DNA: TGTGCCAGCACCCCAGGGATAGGTGGCACAGATACGCAGTATTTT. The chain has TRBV2 and TRBJ2-3, with D perhaps matching TRBD1 (5 bases). Trimming took 7 bases from V and 1 from J, leaving 15 bases between them. The CDR3 length is 15 residues. CDR1 is SNHLY and CDR2 is FYNNEI in the germline V gene.